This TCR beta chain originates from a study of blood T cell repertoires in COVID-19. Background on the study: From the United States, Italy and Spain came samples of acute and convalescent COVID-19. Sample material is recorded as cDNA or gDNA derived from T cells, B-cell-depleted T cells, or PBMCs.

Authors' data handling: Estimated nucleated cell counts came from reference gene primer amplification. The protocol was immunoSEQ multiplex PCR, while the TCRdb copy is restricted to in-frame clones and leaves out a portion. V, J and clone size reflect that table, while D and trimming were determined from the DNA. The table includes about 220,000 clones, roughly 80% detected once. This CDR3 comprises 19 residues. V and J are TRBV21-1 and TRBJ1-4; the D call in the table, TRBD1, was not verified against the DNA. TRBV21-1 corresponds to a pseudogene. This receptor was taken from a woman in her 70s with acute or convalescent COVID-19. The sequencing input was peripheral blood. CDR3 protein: CASSTHGCGQSATNEKLFF. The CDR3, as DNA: TGTGCCAGCAGCACACATGGTTGTGGACAGTCTGCAACTAATGAAAAACTGTTTTTT.